This T cell receptor (beta chain) was identified in a study of OX40 agonist ivuxolimab in advanced cancers. In the study overall: Every patient in dose escalation had hepatocellular carcinoma, melanoma, renal cell or head and neck cancer.

The table came from immunoSEQ multiplex PCR; TCRdb's copy has only in-frame clones and leaves some out. The sample shows roughly 100,000 clones, around 90% of them seen only once. About this clone itself: Its target is unknown.

The CDR3 spans 13 residues. CDR1 and CDR2 from the germline V gene are LNHDA and SQIVND (reference sequence). V lost 3 bases to trimming and J lost 6 bases, with 10 bases between them. Study outcomes and limitations: Expanded clones were, on average, more numerous in CD8+ T cells than in CD4+. Partial responders at 0.1-3.0 mg/kg showed near-lowest clonal expansion. There was clonal expansion of CD4+ and CD8+ blood T cells by week 6 at 0.1 to 3.0 mg/kg.

This sample comprised CD4+ or CD8+ T cells sorted from blood, obtained in a trial of the OX40 agonist ivuxolimab. The chain links TRBV19 to TRBJ2-3; D gene uncertain. The clonotype originates from an adult with an advanced solid tumor such as melanoma, head and neck, liver or kidney cancer. The CDR3 sequence is CASSMTWKDTQYF. Here the CDR3 DNA reads TGTGCCAGTAGTATGACTTGGAAGGATACGCAGTATTTT.